The source of this TCR beta chain is a study of radiation and T cells in renal cell carcinoma (TCRdb year 2020). Study-level background: The samples were drawn from a clinical trial, where primary renal cell carcinomas were treated with 15 Gy of stereotactic body radiation therapy and then removed by nephrectomy 4 weeks afterward. TCR beta sequencing covered some 55 samples in total, comprising around 26 tumors and roughly 27 peripheral blood samples. Across all 50 or so samples, several million unique CDR3 nucleotide sequences, encoding roughly 3 million unique CDR3 amino acid sequences, were identified.

A few counts support this clone. The antigen this receptor binds is unknown. Per-base qualities were not stored, and no clone one base away is much larger. The sample's time point label, decoded: baseline pretreatment blood. The treatment or condition label, as the study defines it: 15 Gy SBRT to primary tumor, nephrectomy 4 weeks later. To follow tumor-enriched clonotypes, serial peripheral blood was collected from radiation-treated patients at baseline and at 2 weeks and 4 weeks after SBRT. All patients had renal cell carcinoma with clear cell pathology. Genomic DNA for TCR sequencing was prepared using the QIAamp DNA Blood Mini Kit (Qiagen). Only samples passing all quality control checks were included in the analyses. Following the manufacturer's recommendations, the immunoSEQ kit was used to generate TCR beta libraries from genomic DNA. To prepare libraries, a first multiplex PCR with proprietary primers was run, followed by a second PCR that added unique barcodes, and a bead cleanup was done after each round. Each sample batch included a kit-provided positive control reaction and a negative control reaction. The final libraries were assessed on an Agilent 4200 TapeStation D1000 ScreenTape, pooled by volume, and quantified by qPCR. Sequencing was performed on an Illumina NextSeq500 using a MidOutput 150-cycle cartridge, with 156 Read1 cycles, 15 Index1 cycles, and the kit custom primers. The pooled library was loaded at approximately 0.92 pM with roughly 19% PhiX control spiked in. The paper's data handling went like this. Vendor-processed data were analyzed in R, with a clonotype defined as all T cells sharing the same CDR3 nucleotide sequence. In the clone abundance analyses, frequencies in each sample were normalized to that sample's 10,000 most abundant clones. Before analysis, public T cell clones were removed, and these numbered fewer than six per sample on average. An abundance difference of at least 32-fold between compartments was the criterion for calling clonotypes tumor-enriched or baseline blood-enriched. Clonotypes expanded or contracted between blood time points were identified with a beta-binomial differential abundance model. The Baroni-Urbani and Buser coefficient was used to measure tumor-blood repertoire similarity, and groups were compared with two-tailed Wilcoxon tests in R. Entries here come from immuneACCESS through TCRdb and include only in-frame sequences with V and J called. Some clones fail to appear in such tables; in the studies checked, an unresolved V gene covers under half of the shortfall, and the cause of the remainder is unknown. Clone size and V and J calls were adopted from that table, with D and trimming inferred from the DNA. Within this sample are some 110,000 clones, with around 80% of them counted one time only. Together, the top ten hold around 3% of the sample.

The research as a whole found: Because pretreatment tumor biopsies were not available, the study could not determine whether clonotypes were already present within the tumor at baseline. The single-armed trial design could not address effects of radiation dose or scheduling on the TCR repertoire. Tracking of blood repertoire dynamics stopped at roughly 4 weeks after treatment, with no follow-up past that point. In blood, the top tumor clonotypes increased from baseline to 2 weeks after radiation and then shrank by 4 weeks, which suggests a temporary expansion of tumor-resident clones.

There are 15 amino acids in the CDR3, from cysteine to phenylalanine inclusive. Kept here is only the CDR3 DNA, which spans 45 bases and is read in frame from base 1. V trim: 8 bases; J trim: 4 bases; unmatched bases: 12. From the germline V gene, CDR1 is SNHLY and CDR2 is FYNNEI. The sample here was blood, taken from a patient whose treatment included radiotherapy and nephrectomy. The chain is made from TRBV2 and TRBJ2-5; 8 middle bases align to TRBD2. This TCR was recovered from an older woman with renal cell carcinoma. The CDR3 amino acid sequence is: CASSLTRAGAETQYF. The DNA sequence reads TGTGCCAGCTCCCTAACCAGAGCGGGGGCAGAGACCCAGTACTTC.